This T cell receptor (beta chain) was sequenced in a study of breast tumors, draining lymph nodes, adjacent tissues. Study-wide points: Compared with lymph nodes, tumors were less diverse; compared with nontumor tissue, more. Tumor T cell lymph node origin was a supported hypothesis, not proven. Luminal-like breast cancer showed significantly greater tumor-nontumor repertoire similarity than basal-like breast cancer did.

The CDR3 spans 13 residues. Per the germline V gene, CDR1 is GTSNPN and CDR2 is SVGIG (reference sequence). The V gene lost 4 bases and the J gene lost 4 bases, with 8 bases spanning the gap. Via MiXCR, TCRdb re-called the multiplex PCR reads, giving one row per CDR3 protein. Counted here are over 60,000 distinct CDR3 sequences, about 40% occurring once; the ten biggest clones make up over 7.5%. This clonotype showed up many times. What it recognizes is unknown. Sequencing was performed on breast tumor tissue. The chain recombines TRBV30 with TRBJ2-6, with no clear D. The receptor's source is a female donor with breast cancer. Some clones in this sample may be carry-over from other donors' samples. In DNA, the CDR3 is TGTGCCTGGACTTGGGCCGGGGCCAACGTCCTGACTTTC. Its translation is CAWTWAGANVLTF.